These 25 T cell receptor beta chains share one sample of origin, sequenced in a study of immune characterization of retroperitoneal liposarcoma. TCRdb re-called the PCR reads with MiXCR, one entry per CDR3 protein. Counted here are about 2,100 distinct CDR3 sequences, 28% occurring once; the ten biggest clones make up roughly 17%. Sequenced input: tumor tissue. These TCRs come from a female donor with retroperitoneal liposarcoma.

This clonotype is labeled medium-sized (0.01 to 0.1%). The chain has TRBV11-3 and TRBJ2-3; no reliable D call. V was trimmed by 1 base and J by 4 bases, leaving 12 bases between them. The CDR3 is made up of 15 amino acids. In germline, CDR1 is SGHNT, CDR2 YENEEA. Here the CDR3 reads CASSLVSIGPDTQYF. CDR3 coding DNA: TGTGCCAGCAGCTTAGTCTCCATCGGGCCAGATACGCAGTATTTT.

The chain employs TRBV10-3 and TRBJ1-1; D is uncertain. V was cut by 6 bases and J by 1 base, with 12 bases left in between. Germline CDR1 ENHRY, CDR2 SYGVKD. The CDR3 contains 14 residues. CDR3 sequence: CAISISRQNTEAFF. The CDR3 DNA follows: TGTGCCATCAGCATTTCGAGGCAGAACACTGAAGCTTTCTTT.

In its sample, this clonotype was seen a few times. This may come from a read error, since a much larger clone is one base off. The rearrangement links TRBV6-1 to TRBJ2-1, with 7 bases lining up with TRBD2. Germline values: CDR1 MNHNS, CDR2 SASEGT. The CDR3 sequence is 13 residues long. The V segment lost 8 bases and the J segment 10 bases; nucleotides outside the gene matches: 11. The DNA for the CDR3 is TGTGCCAGCCGTAGGGCGGGAGAGGTGGAGCAGTTCTTC. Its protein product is CASRRAGEVEQFF.

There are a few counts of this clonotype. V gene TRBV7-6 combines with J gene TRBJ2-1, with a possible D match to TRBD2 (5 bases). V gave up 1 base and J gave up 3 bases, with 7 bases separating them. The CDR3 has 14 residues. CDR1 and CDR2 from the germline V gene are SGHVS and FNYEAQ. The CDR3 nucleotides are TGTGCCAGCAGCTTAGTCGGGAACTACAATGAGCAGTTCTTC. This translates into CASSLVGNYNEQFF.

CDR3 amino acids: CASSRKGAAYEQYF. In DNA form, the CDR3 reads TGTGCCAGCAGTAGAAAGGGGGCGGCGTACGAGCAGTACTTC. The chain joins TRBV6-5 to TRBJ2-1, with 7 bases fitting TRBD1. The J call may be in error: the DNA end matches TRBJ2-7 better. This CDR3 region has 14 residues. The germline V gene encodes CDR1 MNHEY and CDR2 SVGAGI.

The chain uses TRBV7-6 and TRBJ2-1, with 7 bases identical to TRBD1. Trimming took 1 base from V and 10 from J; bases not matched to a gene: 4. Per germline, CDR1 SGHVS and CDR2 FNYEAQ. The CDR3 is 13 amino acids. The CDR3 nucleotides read TGTGCCAGCAGCTTAGGACAGGGTATGGAGCAGTTCTTC. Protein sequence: CASSLGQGMEQFF.

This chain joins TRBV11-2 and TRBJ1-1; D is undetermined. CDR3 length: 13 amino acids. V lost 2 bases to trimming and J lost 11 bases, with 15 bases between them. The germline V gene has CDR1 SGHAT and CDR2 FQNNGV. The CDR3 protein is CASSLSTSGWAFF. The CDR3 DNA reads TGTGCCAGCAGCTTATCTACCTCAGGATGGGCTTTCTTT.

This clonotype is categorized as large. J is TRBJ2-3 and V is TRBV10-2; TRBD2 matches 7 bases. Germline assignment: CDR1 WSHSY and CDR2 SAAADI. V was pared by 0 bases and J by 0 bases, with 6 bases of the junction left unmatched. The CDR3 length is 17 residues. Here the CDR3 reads CASSESLLADSTDTQYF. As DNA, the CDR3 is TGCGCCAGCAGTGAGTCTCTCCTAGCGGATAGCACAGATACGCAGTATTTT.

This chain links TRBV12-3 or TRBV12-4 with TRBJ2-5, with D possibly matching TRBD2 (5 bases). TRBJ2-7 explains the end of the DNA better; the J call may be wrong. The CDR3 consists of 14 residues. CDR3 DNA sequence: TGTGCCAGCAGCGTGGCTGGACTCTCCTACGAGCAGTACTTC. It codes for CASSVAGLSYEQYF.

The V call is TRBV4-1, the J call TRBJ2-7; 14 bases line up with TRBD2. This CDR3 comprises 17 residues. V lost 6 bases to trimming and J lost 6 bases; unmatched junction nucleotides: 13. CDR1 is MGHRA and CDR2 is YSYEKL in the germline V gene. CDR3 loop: CASRRNPLGLAGAEQYF. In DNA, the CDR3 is TGCGCCAGCAGACGTAATCCTTTGGGACTAGCGGGAGCCGAGCAGTACTTC.

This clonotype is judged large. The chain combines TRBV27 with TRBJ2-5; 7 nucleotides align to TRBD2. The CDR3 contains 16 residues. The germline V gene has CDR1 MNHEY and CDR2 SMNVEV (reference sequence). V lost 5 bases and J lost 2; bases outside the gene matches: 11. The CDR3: CASSLGYREAQETQYF. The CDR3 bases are TGTGCCAGCAGTCTCGGATATCGGGAGGCTCAAGAGACCCAGTACTTC.

The CDR3 sequence: CASTGEGRSEQYF. Written as DNA, the CDR3 is TGTGCCAGCACAGGGGAGGGTCGGAGCGAGCAGTACTTC. V and J are TRBV27 and TRBJ2-1; TRBD2 might be the D (7 bases). The DNA matches TRBJ2-7 better at its end, which makes the J call doubtful. CDR1 is MNHEY, CDR2 SMNVEV, per germline (reference sequence). The CDR3 extends over 13 amino acids.

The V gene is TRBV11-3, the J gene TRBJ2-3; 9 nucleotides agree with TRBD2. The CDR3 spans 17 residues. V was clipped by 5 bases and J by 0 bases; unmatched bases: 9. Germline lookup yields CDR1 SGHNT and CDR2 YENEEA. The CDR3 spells CASSHSTSGSSTDTQYF. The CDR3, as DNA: TGTGCCAGCAGCCACTCCACTAGCGGGTCTAGCACAGATACGCAGTATTTT.

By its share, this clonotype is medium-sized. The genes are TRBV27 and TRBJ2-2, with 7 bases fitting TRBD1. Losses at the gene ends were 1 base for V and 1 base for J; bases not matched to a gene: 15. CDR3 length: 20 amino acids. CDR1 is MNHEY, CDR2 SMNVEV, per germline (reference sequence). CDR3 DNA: TGTGCCAGCAGTTTATGGGATCGACAGGGTTCCTACCTGAACACCGGGGAGCTGTTTTTT. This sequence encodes CASSLWDRQGSYLNTGELFF.

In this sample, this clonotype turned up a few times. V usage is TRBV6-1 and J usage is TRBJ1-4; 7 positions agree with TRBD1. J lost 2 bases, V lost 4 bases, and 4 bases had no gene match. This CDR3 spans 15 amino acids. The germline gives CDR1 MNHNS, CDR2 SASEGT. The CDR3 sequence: CASSVLQGTNEKLFF. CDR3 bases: TGTGCCAGCAGTGTCCTACAGGGGACTAATGAAAAACTGTTTTTT.

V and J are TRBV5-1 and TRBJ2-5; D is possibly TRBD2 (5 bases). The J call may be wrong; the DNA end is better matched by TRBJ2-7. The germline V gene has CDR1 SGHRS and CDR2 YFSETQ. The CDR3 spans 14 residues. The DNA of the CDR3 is TGCGCCAGCAGCCTATCGGACTCCTTGGACGAGCAGTACTTC. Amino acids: CASSLSDSLDEQYF.

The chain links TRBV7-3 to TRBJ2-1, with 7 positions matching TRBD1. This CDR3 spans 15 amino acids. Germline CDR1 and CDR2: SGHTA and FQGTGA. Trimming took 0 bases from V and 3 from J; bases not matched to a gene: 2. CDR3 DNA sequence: TGTGCCAGCAGCTTAACAGGGACAGACTACAATGAGCAGTTCTTC. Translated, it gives CASSLTGTDYNEQFF.

CDR3 residues: CASSPPGVVSAGQYF. CDR3 nucleotides: TGTGCCAGCAGTCCCCCCGGGGTTGTGTCGGCTGGGCAGTACTTC. The chain uses TRBV6-1 and TRBJ2-1, with D tentatively TRBD2 (5 bases). The last part of the DNA fits TRBJ2-7 better; the J call may be wrong. CDR3 length equals 15 residues. CDR1 and CDR2 from the germline V gene are MNHNS and SASEGT.

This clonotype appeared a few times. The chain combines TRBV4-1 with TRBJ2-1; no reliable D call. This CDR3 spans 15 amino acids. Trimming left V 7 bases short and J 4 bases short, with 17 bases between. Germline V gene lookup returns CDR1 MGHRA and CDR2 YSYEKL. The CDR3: CASKQGGDEYNEQFF. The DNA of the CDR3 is TGCGCCAGCAAGCAAGGCGGAGACGAGTACAATGAGCAGTTCTTC.

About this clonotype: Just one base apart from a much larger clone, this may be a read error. CDR3 nucleotides: TGTGCCAGCAGTTCCGGAGAGACCCAGTTCTTC. Translated, it gives CASSSGETQFF. The chain has TRBV6-6 and TRBJ2-1; D unclear. V was shortened by 4 bases and J by 13 bases, with 11 bases between the two germline ends. This CDR3 comprises 11 residues. Germline assignment: CDR1 MNHNY and CDR2 SVGAGI (reference sequence).

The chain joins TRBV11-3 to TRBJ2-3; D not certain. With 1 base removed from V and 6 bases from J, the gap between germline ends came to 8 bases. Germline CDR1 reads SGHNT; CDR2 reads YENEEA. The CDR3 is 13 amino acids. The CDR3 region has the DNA TGTGCCAGCAGCTTAGGCCGCTTTGATACGCAGTATTTT. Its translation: CASSLGRFDTQYF.

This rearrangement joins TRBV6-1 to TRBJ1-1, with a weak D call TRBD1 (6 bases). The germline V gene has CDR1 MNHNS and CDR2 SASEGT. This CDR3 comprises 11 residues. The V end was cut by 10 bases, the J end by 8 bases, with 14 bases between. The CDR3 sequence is CATYDRIEAFF. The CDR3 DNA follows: TGTGCCACCTATGACAGGATCGAAGCTTTCTTT.

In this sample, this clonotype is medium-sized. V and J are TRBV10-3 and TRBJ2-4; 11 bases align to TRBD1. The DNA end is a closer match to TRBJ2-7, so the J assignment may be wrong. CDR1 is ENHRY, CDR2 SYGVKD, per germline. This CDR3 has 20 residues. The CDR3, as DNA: TGTGCCATCAGTGACAGTTCAGGAGGACAGGGGGCACCTAGCTCCTACGAGCAGTACTTC. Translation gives CAISDSSGGQGAPSSYEQYF.

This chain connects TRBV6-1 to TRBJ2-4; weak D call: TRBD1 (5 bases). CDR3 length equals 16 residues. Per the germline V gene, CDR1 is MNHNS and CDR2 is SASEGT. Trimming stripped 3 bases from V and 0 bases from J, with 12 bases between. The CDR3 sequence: CASSDPSQGAKNIQYF. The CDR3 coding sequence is TGTGCCAGCAGTGACCCCTCCCAGGGAGCCAAAAACATTCAGTACTTC.

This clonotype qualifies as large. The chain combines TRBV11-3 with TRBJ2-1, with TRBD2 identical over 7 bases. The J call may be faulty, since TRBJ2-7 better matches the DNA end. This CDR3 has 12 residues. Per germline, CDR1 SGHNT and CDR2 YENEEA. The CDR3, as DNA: TGTGCCAGCGAGGGACTATCCTACGAGCAGTACTTC. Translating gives CASEGLSYEQYF.